This is a list of T cell receptor beta chains from one sample in a study of cytomegalovirus exposure and HLA in healthy donors. The data were produced by immunoSEQ multiplex PCR, yet TCRdb's version contains in-frame clones alone and is incomplete. This sample has tens of thousands of clones, with about 85% found just once. Sequences were obtained from PBMCs. All receptors come from a man aged 18-30 years in good health and CMV-seropositive. Both conserved end residues are part of each CDR3. D genes are given only for firm matches. The size entry is marked missing in some rows and otherwise reads once, few, many or a size class.

- | 15 | TRBJ2-5 | - | TRBV29-1 | TGCAGCGTTGTGAGGCGGGGTACTTTCCAAGAGACCCAGTACTTC | CSVVRRGTFQETQYF
- | 15 | TRBJ1-3 | TRBD1 | TRBV28 | TGTGCCAGCAGCCTAGGACAGGGCTCTGGAAACACCATATATTTT | CASSLGQGSGNTIYF
- | 11 | TRBJ2-7 | - | TRBV7-8 | TGTGCCAGCAGCCCGGCCTACGAGCAGTACTTC | CASSPAYEQYF
- | 15 | TRBJ1-5 | - | TRBV4-2 | TGTGCCAGCAGCCAAGATTTTGAGGTGAGTCAGCCCCAGCATTTT | CASSQDFEVSQPQHF
- | 14 | TRBJ2-5 | - | TRBV18 | TGTGCCAGCTCACCTTCTGGGAGCCAAGAGACCCAGTACTTC | CASSPSGSQETQYF
- | 15 | TRBJ2-3 | TRBD2 | TRBV6-1 | TGTGCCAGCACCCCGGGGAGGGAGGGGTCAGATACGCAGTATTTT | CASTPGREGSDTQYF
- | 14 | TRBJ2-5 | TRBD2 | TRBV30 | TGTGCCTGGAGTCTCGCGGGGGGGATCAAGACCCAGTACTTC | CAWSLAGGIKTQYF
few | 14 | TRBJ2-7 | TRBD1 | TRBV19 | TGTGCCAGTAAGGGGGCGGCCGGGGAATACGAGCAGTACTTC | CASKGAAGEYEQYF
many | 15 | TRBJ1-1 | - | TRBV9 | TGTGCCAGCAGCCCCCGACCACGGGAGAACACTGAAGCTTTCTTT | CASSPRPRENTEAFF
once | 15 | TRBJ2-2 | TRBD1 | TRBV6-6 | TGTGCCAGCACCCGGGACAGTAGTATCACCGGGGAGCTGTTTTTT | CASTRDSSITGELFF
- | 16 | TRBJ2-2 | - | TRBV5-1 | TGCGCCAGCAGCGCAGTTCCGGGGAATCAAGCCGGGGAGCTGTTTTTT | CASSAVPGNQAGELFF
- | 13 | TRBJ2-3 | - | TRBV11-1 | TGTGCCAGCAGTTTACAGATCACAGATACGCAGTATTTT | CASSLQITDTQYF
- | 19 | TRBJ2-6 | TRBD2 | TRBV9 | TGTGCCAGCAGCACCGGACTAGCGGGGAGAGTAGCTGGGGCCAACGTCCTGACTTTC | CASSTGLAGRVAGANVLTF
- | 13 | TRBJ2-7 | TRBD1 | TRBV5-1 | TGCGCCAGCAGGCCCGGGACAGGGGAACAGCAGTACTTC | CASRPGTGEQQYF
- | 15 | TRBJ2-1 | TRBD2 | TRBV5-4 | TGTGCCAGCAGTGTTAGAGCGGGAGGGCCGGGGGAGCAGTTCTTC | CASSVRAGGPGEQFF
- | 13 | TRBJ2-5 | - | TRBV2 | TGTGCCAGCAGTGGACAGCCCCAAGAGACCCAGTACTTC | CASSGQPQETQYF
- | 16 | TRBJ1-4 | TRBD1 | TRBV4-1 | TGCGCCAGCAGCCGGGAACAGGGGGCGACTAATGAAAAACTGTTTTTT | CASSREQGATNEKLFF
- | 15 | TRBJ1-5 | TRBD1 | TRBV28 | TGTGCCAGCAGCCTCACCCAGACAGGGAGCCAGCCCCAGCATTTT | CASSLTQTGSQPQHF